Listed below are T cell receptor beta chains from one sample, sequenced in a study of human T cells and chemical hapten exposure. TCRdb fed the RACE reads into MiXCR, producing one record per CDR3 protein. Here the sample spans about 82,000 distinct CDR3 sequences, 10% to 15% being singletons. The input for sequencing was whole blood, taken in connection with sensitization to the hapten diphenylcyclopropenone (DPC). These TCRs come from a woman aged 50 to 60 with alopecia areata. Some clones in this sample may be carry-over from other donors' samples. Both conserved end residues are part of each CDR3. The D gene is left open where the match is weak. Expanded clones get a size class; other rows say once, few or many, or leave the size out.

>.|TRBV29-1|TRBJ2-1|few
TGCAGCGTGGAGGAGGGGACCTACAATGAGCAGTTCTTC
CSVEEGTYNEQFF
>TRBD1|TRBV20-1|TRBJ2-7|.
TGCAGTGCTACGGACAGGGAGCGCCCCTACGAGCAGTACTTC
CSATDRERPYEQYF
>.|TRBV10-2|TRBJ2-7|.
TGCGCCAGCAGTCCGGACTTGGCCTACGAGCAGTACTTC
CASSPDLAYEQYF
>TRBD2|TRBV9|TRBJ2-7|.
TGTGCCAGCAGCCCCCGAGGGACTAGCGTACCCTACGAGCAGTACTTC
CASSPRGTSVPYEQYF
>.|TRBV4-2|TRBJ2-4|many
TGTGCCAGCAGCCAAGATTCGGGGCGAGCGGATTCTTCAAACATTCAGTACTTC
CASSQDSGRADSSNIQYF
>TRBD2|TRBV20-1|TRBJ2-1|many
TGCAGTGCTAGAGCATTTGGGACTAGTCCGGATGAGCAGTTCTTC
CSARAFGTSPDEQFF
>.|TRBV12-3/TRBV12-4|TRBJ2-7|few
TGTGCCAGCAGTTTACGGGTTTATGGTTCAGGAAAGTACTTC
CASSLRVYGSGKYF
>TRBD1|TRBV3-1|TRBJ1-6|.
TGTGCCAGCAGCTCCGGGACAGGGCGGAATTCACCCCTCCACTTT
CASSSGTGRNSPLHF
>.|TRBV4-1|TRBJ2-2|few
TGCGCCAGCAGCGGTCGGCTGGGAAACACCGGGGAGCTGTTTTTT
CASSGRLGNTGELFF
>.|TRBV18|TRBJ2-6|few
TGTGCCAGCTCACAGGAAACAGGATCTGGGGCCAACGTCCTGACTTTC
CASSQETGSGANVLTF
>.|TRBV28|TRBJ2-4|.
TGTGCCAGCAGTTCAGGGGTTCAGTACTTC
CASSSGVQYF
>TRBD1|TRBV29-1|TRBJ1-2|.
TGCAGCGTTGAAGAGGGACAGCTCACCTTC
CSVEEGQLTF
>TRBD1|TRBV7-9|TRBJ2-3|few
TGTGCCAGCAGCTCACAGGGGTTCACAGATACGCAGTATTTT
CASSSQGFTDTQYF
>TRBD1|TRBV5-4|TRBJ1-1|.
TGTGCCAGCAGGGACAGGGCGAACACTGAAGCTTTCTTT
CASRDRANTEAFF
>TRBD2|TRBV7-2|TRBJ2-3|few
TGTGCCAGCAGCGTGGGACTAGCGGGCACAGATACGCAGTATTTT
CASSVGLAGTDTQYF
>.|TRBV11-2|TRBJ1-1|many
TGTGCCAGCAGCCGCAGGATGAACACTGAAGCTTTCTTT
CASSRRMNTEAFF
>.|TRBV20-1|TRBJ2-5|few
TGCAGTGCTGGAGAAGAGACCCAGTACTTC
CSAGEETQYF
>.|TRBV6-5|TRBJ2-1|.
TGTGCCAGCAGTTCAGGACAGAGGGCCTACAATGAGCAGTTCTTC
CASSSGQRAYNEQFF
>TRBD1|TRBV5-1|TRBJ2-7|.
TGCGCCAGCAGCTCAGGGACAGGGGACCACGAGCAGTACTTC
CASSSGTGDHEQYF
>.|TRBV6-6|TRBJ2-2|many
TGTGCCGCCCGACAGAGCTCGACGGGGACCGGGGAGCTGTTTTTT
CAARQSSTGTGELFF
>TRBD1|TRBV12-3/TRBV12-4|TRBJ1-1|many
TGTGCCAGCAGTTTACTCGGGACAGTGAACACTGAAGCTTTCTTT
CASSLLGTVNTEAFF
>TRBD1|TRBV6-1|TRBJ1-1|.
TGTGCCAGCAGGGGGACAGGGAAGACTGAAGCTTTCTTT
CASRGTGKTEAFF
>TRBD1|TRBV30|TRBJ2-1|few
TGTGCATCAGGGGGCGGGTACAATGAGCAGTTCTTC
CASGGGYNEQFF
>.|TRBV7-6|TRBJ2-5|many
TGTGCCAGCAGCCCCGGGACACTCGAGACCCAGTACTTC
CASSPGTLETQYF
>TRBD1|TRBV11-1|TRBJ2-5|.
TGTGCCAGCAGCCACCGGGACAGAAACTTCCAAGAGACCCAGTACTTC
CASSHRDRNFQETQYF
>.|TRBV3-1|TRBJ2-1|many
TGTGCCAGCAGCCAGCGCCTCTTGGGTGAGCAGTTCTTC
CASSQRLLGEQFF
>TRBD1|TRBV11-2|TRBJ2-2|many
TGTGCCAGCAGCTTCGGGACAGTAACCGGGGAGCTGTTTTTT
CASSFGTVTGELFF
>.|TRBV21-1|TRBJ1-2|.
TGTGCCAGCAGCAAAGTAGGGGATATGGACTATGGCTACACCTTC
CASSKVGDMDYGYTF
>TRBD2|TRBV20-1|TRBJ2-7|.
TGCAGTGCTAGAGTTGCGGGAGCGGGAGTTTACTTC
CSARVAGAGVYF
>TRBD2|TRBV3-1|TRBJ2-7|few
TGTGCCAGCAGCCCCACCCCGACTAGCGGGAGAGAGCAGTACTTC
CASSPTPTSGREQYF
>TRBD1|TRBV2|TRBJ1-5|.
TGTGCCAGCGAGAGACAGGGTGGGCCCCAGCATTTT
CASERQGGPQHF
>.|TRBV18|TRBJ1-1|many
TGTGCCAGCTCACCACAGGGGCTGAACACTGAAGCTTTCTTT
CASSPQGLNTEAFF
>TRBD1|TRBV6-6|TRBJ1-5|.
TGTGCCAGCAGTTACCGGACAGGGGGCGAAAATCAGCCCCAGCATTTT
CASSYRTGGENQPQHF
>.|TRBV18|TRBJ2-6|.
TGTGCCAGCTCACCTCCACCTGCTGGGGCCAACGTCCTGACTTTC
CASSPPPAGANVLTF
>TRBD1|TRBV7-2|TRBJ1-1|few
TGTGCCAGCAGCCGACAGGGACTAAGCACTGAAGCTTTCTTT
CASSRQGLSTEAFF
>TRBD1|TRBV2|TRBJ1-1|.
TGTGCCACCACTCAGGGACAGGGTCCGAGAAGGACTGAAGCTTTCTTT
CATTQGQGPRRTEAFF
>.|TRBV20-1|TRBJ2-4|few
TGCAGTGCTTTGGTACCCTTAGGCAAAAACATTCAGTACTTC
CSALVPLGKNIQYF
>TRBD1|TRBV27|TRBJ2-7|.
TGTGCCAGCAGTTCCCTGCAGGACAGGTTATACGAGCAGTACTTC
CASSSLQDRLYEQYF
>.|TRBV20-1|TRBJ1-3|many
TGCAGTGCTAGAGAAACCCTTTCCTCTGGAAACACCATATATTTT
CSARETLSSGNTIYF
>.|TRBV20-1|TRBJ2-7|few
TGCAGTGCTAGGGACCCCGGGGCAGCTGTCTCCTACGAGCAGTACTTC
CSARDPGAAVSYEQYF
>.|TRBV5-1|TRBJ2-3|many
TGCGCCAGCAGCGAGGGTACGCCTAGCACAGATACGCAGTATTTT
CASSEGTPSTDTQYF
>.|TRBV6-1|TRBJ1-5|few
TGTGCCAGCAGTGATCGGGAATATAGCAATCAGCCCCAGCATTTT
CASSDREYSNQPQHF
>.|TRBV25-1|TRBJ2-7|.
TGTGCCACCAGACCCCCGGGACCCAGCTCCTACGAGCAGTACTTC
CATRPPGPSSYEQYF
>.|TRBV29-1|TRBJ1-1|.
TGCAGCGTGATCCCCCGGGGGACTGAAGCTTTCTTT
CSVIPRGTEAFF
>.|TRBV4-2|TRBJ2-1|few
TGTGCCAGCAGCCAAGATCTTTCGGGAGACTACAATGAGCAGTTCTTC
CASSQDLSGDYNEQFF
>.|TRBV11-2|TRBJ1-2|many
TGTGCCAGCAGCACATCCGGGATCTCCTATGGCTACACCTTC
CASSTSGISYGYTF
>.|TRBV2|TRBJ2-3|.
TGTGCCAGCAGCGCAGGAGGGCCGGGAGATACGCAGTATTTT
CASSAGGPGDTQYF
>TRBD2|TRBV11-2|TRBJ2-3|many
TGTGCCAGCAGCTTCCGCGGACTAGCCCAAGATACGCAGTATTTT
CASSFRGLAQDTQYF
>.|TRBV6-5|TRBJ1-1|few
TGTGCCAGCAGTTACCTCATGGGAGGGACTGAAGCTTTCTTT
CASSYLMGGTEAFF
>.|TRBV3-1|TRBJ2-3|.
TGTGCCAGCAGCCAAGGGCCTAGTCGGGGCACAGATACGCAGTATTTT
CASSQGPSRGTDTQYF
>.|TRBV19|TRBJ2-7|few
TGTGCCAGTGGCCGGAAGGAGCAGTACTTC
CASGRKEQYF
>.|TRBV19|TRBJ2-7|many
TGTGCCAGTAGTGGCCCGTTGGGGGTCTACGAGCAGTACTTC
CASSGPLGVYEQYF
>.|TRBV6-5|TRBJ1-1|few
TGTGCCAGCAGCCAAGACAGGAGCACTGAAGCTTTCTTT
CASSQDRSTEAFF
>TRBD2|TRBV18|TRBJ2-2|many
TGTGCCAGCTCACCGTCGGGAGGTCCGAACACCGGGGAGCTGTTTTTT
CASSPSGGPNTGELFF
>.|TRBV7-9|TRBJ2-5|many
TGTGCCAGCAGCTTAGCGGGGACCCAAGAGACCCAGTACTTC
CASSLAGTQETQYF